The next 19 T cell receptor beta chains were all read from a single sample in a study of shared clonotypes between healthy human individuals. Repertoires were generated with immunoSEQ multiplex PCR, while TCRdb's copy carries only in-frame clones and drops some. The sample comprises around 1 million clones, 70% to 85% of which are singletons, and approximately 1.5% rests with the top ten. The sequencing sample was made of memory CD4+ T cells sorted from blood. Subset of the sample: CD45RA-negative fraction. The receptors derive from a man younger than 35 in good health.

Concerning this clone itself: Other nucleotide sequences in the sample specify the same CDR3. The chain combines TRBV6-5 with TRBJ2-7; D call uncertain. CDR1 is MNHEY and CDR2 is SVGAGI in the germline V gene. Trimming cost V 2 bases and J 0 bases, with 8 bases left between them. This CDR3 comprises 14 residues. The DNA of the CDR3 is TGTGCCAGCAGTTACGGCACCTTCTCCTACGAGCAGTACTTC. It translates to CASSYGTFSYEQYF.

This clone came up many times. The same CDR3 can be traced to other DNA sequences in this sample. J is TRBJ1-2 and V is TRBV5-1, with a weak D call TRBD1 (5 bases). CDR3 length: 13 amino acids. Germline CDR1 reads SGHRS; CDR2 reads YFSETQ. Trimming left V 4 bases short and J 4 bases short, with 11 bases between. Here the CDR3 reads CASSERTSYGYTF. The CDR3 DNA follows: TGCGCCAGCAGCGAACGGACATCCTATGGCTACACCTTC. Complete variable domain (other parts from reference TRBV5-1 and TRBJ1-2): KAGVTQTPRYLIKTRGQQVTLSCSPISGHRSVSWYQQTPGQGLQFLFEYFSETQRNKGNFPGRFSGRQFSNSRSEMNVSTLELGDSALYLCASSERTSYGYTFGSGTRLTVV.

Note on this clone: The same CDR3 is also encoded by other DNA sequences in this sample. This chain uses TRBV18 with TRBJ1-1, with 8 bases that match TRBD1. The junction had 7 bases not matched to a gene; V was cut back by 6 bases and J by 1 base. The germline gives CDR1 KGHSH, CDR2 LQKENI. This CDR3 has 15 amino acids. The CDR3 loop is CASSPGTGGNTEAFF. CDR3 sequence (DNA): TGTGCCAGCTCCCCGGGCACAGGGGGGAACACTGAAGCTTTCTTT. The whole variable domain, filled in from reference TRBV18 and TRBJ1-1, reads NAGVMQNPRHLVRRRGQEARLRCSPMKGHSHVYWYRQLPEEGLKFMVYLQKENIIDESGMPKERFSAEFPKEGPSILRIQQVVRGDSAAYFCASSPGTGGNTEAFFGQGTRLTVV.

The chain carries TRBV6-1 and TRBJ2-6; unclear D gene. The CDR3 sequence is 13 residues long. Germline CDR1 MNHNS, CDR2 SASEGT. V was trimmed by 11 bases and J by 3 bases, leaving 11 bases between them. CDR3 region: CAGIRGGANVLTF. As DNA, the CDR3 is TGTGCCGGAATTAGAGGTGGGGCCAACGTCCTGACTTTC.

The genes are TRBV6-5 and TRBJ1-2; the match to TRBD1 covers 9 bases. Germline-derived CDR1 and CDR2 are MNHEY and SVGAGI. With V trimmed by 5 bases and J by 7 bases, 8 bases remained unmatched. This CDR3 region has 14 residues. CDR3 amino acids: CASSPGTGFGGYTF. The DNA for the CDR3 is TGTGCCAGCAGTCCCGGGACAGGGTTCGGTGGCTACACCTTC.

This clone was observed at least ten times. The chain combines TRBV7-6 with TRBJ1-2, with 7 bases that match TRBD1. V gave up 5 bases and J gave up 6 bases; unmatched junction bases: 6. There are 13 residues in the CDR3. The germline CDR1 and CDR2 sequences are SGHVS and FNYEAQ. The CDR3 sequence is CASSKLQGDGYTF. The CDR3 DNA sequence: TGTGCCAGCAGCAAACTGCAGGGGGATGGCTACACCTTC.

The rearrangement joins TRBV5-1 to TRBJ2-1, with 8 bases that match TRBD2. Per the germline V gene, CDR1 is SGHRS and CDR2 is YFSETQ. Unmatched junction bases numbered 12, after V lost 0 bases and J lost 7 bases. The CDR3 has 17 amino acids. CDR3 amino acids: CASSLARWSGSGNEQFF. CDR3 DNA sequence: TGCGCCAGCAGCTTGGCCCGGTGGAGCGGGAGTGGTAATGAGCAGTTCTTC.

The chain's CDR3 is CASRQGRQETQYF. The CDR3 DNA is TGTGCCAGTAGACAGGGGAGGCAAGAGACCCAGTACTTC. The rearrangement uses TRBV19 and TRBJ2-5; D perhaps matches TRBD1 (7 bases). This CDR3 spans 13 amino acids. Germline lookup yields CDR1 LNHDA and CDR2 SQIVND (reference sequence). The V end lost 6 bases, the J end lost 2 bases, and 10 bases lay between the germline ends. Variable domain in full (rest from reference TRBV19 and TRBJ2-5): DGGITQSPKYLFRKEGQNVTLSCEQNLNHDAMYWYRQDPGQGLRLIYYSQIVNDFQKGDIAEGYSVSREKKESFPLTVTSAQKNPTAFYLCASRQGRQETQYFGPGTRLLVL.

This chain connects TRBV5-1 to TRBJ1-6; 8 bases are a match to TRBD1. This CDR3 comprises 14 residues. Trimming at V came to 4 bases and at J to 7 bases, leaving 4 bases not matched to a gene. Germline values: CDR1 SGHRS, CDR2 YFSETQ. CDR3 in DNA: TGCGCCAGCAGCAACCAGGGGGCCAATTCACCCCTCCACTTT. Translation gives CASSNQGANSPLHF.

CDR3 loop: CASSYGMLTEAFF. The CDR3 DNA reads TGTGCCAGCAGTTACGGGATGTTGACTGAAGCTTTCTTT. V and J are TRBV6-5 and TRBJ1-1; no definite D call. Germline V CDR1 and CDR2: MNHEY, SVGAGI. V lost 2 bases and J lost 5, with 9 bases in between. The CDR3 has 13 amino acids.

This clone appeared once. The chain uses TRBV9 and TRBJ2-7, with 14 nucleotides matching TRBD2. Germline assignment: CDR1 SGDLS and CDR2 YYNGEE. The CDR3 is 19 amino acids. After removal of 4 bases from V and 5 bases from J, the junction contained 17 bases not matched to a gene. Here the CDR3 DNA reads TGTGCCAGCAGCACAACCCCAGGGACTAGCGGGAGCGGTCCGAACGAGCAGTACTTC. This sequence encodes CASSTTPGTSGSGPNEQYF.

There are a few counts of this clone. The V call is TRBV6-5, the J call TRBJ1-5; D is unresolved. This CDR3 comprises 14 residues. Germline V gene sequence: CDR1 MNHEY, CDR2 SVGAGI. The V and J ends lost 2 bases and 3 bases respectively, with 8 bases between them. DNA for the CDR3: TGTGCCAGCAGTTACACGACGGACAATCAGCCCCAGCATTTT. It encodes CASSYTTDNQPQHF.

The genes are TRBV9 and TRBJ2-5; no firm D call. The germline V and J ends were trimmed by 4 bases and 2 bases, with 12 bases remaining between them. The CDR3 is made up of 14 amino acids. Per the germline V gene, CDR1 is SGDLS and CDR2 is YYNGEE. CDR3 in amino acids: CASSKGSHQETQYF. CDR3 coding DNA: TGTGCCAGCAGCAAAGGGTCTCATCAAGAGACCCAGTACTTC.

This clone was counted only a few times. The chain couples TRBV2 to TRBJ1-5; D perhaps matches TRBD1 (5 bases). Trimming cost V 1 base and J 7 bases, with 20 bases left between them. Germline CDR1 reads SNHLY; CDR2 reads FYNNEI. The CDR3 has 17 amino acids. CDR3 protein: CASSEGPGPRVRQPQHF. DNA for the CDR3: TGTGCCAGCAGTGAAGGACCGGGACCGCGGGTGAGGCAGCCCCAGCATTTT.

The DNA for the CDR3 is TGTGCCAGCATGGCAGGGGGACTAGCGGGAGGGCTTGAGACCCAGTACTTC. It specifies CASMAGGLAGGLETQYF. V and J are TRBV7-6 and TRBJ2-5, with 16 nucleotides matching TRBD2. The J segment lost 5 bases and the V segment lost 7 bases, leaving 10 bases of the junction unmatched. CDR1 is SGHVS, CDR2 FNYEAQ, per germline. The CDR3 covers 17 residues.

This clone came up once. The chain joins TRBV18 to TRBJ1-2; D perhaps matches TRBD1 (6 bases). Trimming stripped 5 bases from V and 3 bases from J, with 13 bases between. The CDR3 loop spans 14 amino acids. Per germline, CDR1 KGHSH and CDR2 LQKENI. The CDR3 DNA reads TGTGCCAGCTCAAAGCGGACAGACGACTATGGCTACACCTTC. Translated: CASSKRTDDYGYTF.

CDR3 sequence (DNA): TGTGCCAGCAGCGTAGGTGTCCAGGTCAGCTATGGCTACACCTTC. Its translation is CASSVGVQVSYGYTF. The V call is TRBV9, the J call TRBJ1-2; unclear D gene. Germline V gives CDR1 SGDLS, CDR2 YYNGEE. CDR3 length: 15 residues. With 0 bases removed from V and 4 bases from J, the gap between germline ends came to 13 bases.

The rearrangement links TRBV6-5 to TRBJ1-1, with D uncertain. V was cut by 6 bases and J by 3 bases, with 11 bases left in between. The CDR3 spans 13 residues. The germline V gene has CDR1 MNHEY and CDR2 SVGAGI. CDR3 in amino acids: CASSLSGHTEAFF. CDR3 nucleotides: TGTGCCAGCAGCCTCTCCGGCCACACTGAAGCTTTCTTT.

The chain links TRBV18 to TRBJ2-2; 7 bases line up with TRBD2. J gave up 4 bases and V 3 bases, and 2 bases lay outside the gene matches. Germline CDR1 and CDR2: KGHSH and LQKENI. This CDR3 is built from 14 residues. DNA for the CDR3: TGTGCCAGCTCACCTCCTAGCGGCACCGGGGAGCTGTTTTTT. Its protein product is CASSPPSGTGELFF. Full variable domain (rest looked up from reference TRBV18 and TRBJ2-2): NAGVMQNPRHLVRRRGQEARLRCSPMKGHSHVYWYRQLPEEGLKFMVYLQKENIIDESGMPKERFSAEFPKEGPSILRIQQVVRGDSAAYFCASSPPSGTGELFFGEGSRLTVL.